This T cell receptor (beta chain) was observed in a study of blood T cell repertoires in COVID-19. Among Cohort 3 donors, those recovered had two negative PCRs, clearance, or symptom resolution. Germline V lookup: CDR1 MNHEY, CDR2 SVGAGI. Losses at the gene ends were 0 bases for V and 2 bases for J; bases not matched to a gene: 1. The CDR3 has 15 residues. Authors' analysis steps: Reference gene primer amplification in the assay estimated nucleated cell counts. Clones were read by immunoSEQ multiplex PCR, and TCRdb kept only the in-frame ones, dropping some. Clone size and the V and J calls come from that table; the DNA yielded D and trimming. There are around 190,000 clones in the sample; around four fifths occur only once, and about 9.3% lies in the top ten.

The clonotype was recovered from a middle-aged man who had recovered from COVID-19. Input material: PBMCs or T cells enriched from blood (not recorded which). The J gene is TRBJ1-5, the V gene TRBV6-5; 7 nucleotides line up with TRBD1. CDR3 sequence (DNA): TGTGCCAGCAGTTACTCGGGGACAGGCAATCAGCCCCAGCATTTT. Protein sequence: CASSYSGTGNQPQHF.